These 18 T cell receptor beta chains were sequenced from one sample in a study of T cell repertoires in cytomegalovirus infection. A single record per CDR3 protein comes from TCRdb applying MiXCR to the reads. Counted here are some 920,000 distinct CDR3 sequences, roughly 31% occurring once; the ten biggest clones make up 10% to 15%. No antigen has been assigned to these receptors. The sample here was cultured CD8+ T cells from PBMCs, taken from culture after CMV antigen stimulation. These receptor sequences come from a human donor in good health (CMV status not recorded). Some clones in this sample may be carry-over from other donors' samples.

This clonotype was recorded a few times. V gene TRBV20-1 combines with J gene TRBJ1-4, with D uncertain. This CDR3 has 13 amino acids. Per germline, CDR1 DFQATT and CDR2 SNEGSKA (reference sequence). Trimming left V 1 base short and J 5 bases short, with 8 bases between. The CDR3: CSARGPLNEKLFF. CDR3 DNA sequence: TGCAGTGCTAGAGGACCTCTAAATGAAAAACTGTTTTTT.

This clonotype occurred a few times. The CDR3 DNA follows: TGTGCCAGCGGGGCAGGGATGTATGAGCAGTTCTTC. Protein product: CASGAGMYEQFF. The chain has TRBV25-1 and TRBJ2-1; D is possibly TRBD1 (5 bases). Germline CDR1 and CDR2: MGHDK and SYGVNS. Trimming removed 8 bases at V and 8 bases at J, with 13 bases between. The CDR3 contains 12 residues.

The V call is TRBV6-2 or TRBV6-3, the J call TRBJ2-7; D gene unclear. The CDR3 spans 13 residues. The germline V gene has CDR1 MNHEY and CDR2 SVGEGT. Between the trimmed V and J ends, which lost 2 bases and 3 bases, there was a span of 8 bases. The DNA for the CDR3 is TGTGCCAGCAGTTACCCGGGCCTCTACGAGCAGTACGTC. It is translated as CASSYPGLYEQYV.

CDR3 bases: TGTGCCATCAGTGAGTTTGACGGACAGGGGTGGGGCTATGGCTACACCTTC. Translation gives CAISEFDGQGWGYGYTF. The J gene is TRBJ1-2, the V gene TRBV10-3; TRBD1 matches 9 bases. Unmatched junction bases numbered 10, after V lost 1 base and J lost 4 bases. CDR1 ENHRY and CDR2 SYGVKD come from the germline V gene. The CDR3 has 17 amino acids.

This chain uses TRBV4-2 with TRBJ2-3; 12 nucleotides align to TRBD2. This CDR3 contains 19 residues. CDR1 and CDR2 from the germline V gene are LGHNA and YNFKEQ. After removal of 3 bases from V and 3 bases from J, the junction contained 13 bases not matched to a gene. This CDR3 is CASSQDLSGLAGLTDTQYF. CDR3 in DNA: TGTGCCAGCAGCCAGGACCTTTCGGGACTAGCGGGCTTGACAGATACGCAGTATTTT.

This clonotype was counted only a few times. V gene TRBV2 combines with J gene TRBJ2-1; TRBD2 matches 8 bases. The CDR3 has 12 amino acids. Germline assignment: CDR1 SNHLY and CDR2 FYNNEI. V shed 11 bases and J 5 bases; nucleotides not matched to a gene: 5. The CDR3 is CASRGGHNEQFF. CDR3 DNA: TGTGCCTCCCGGGGGGGACACAATGAGCAGTTCTTC.

This clonotype was picked up many times. V usage is TRBV7-8 and J usage is TRBJ1-1; D gene unclear. CDR1 is SGHVS, CDR2 FQNEAQ, per germline. The length of the CDR3 is 14 residues. The V and J ends lost 5 bases and 4 bases respectively, with 14 bases between them. CDR3 DNA sequence: TGTGCCAGCAGCGGGGAGCCCTGGGGCACTGAAGCTTTCTTT. Encoded protein: CASSGEPWGTEAFF.

V usage is TRBV10-3 and J usage is TRBJ1-1; TRBD1 aligns across 9 bases. The V segment lost 6 bases and the J segment 5 bases; nucleotides outside the gene matches: 10. Germline V gives CDR1 ENHRY, CDR2 SYGVKD. The CDR3 totals 15 residues. The CDR3 DNA reads TGTGCCATCAGCGTGACAGGGGGGGTAACTACTGAAGCTTTCTTT. Translating it yields CAISVTGGVTTEAFF.

The V gene is TRBV19, the J gene TRBJ2-6; no reliable D call. This CDR3 is 15 amino acids long. V was trimmed by 3 bases and J by 0 bases, leaving 6 bases between them. CDR1 and CDR2 from the germline V gene are LNHDA and SQIVND (reference sequence). The CDR3 sequence: CASSIQPSGANVLTF. CDR3 DNA: TGTGCCAGTAGTATTCAACCCTCTGGGGCCAACGTCCTGACTTTC.

This clonotype was seen repeatedly, ten times or more. The chain employs TRBV29-1 and TRBJ1-1; no firm D call. V was clipped by 4 bases and J by 7 bases, with 7 bases between them. Germline-derived CDR1 and CDR2 are SQVTM and ANQGSEA. The CDR3 covers 10 residues. The chain's CDR3 is CSVAPYEAFF. The CDR3 nucleotides are TGCAGCGTTGCCCCGTATGAAGCTTTCTTT.

V is TRBV14 and J is TRBJ2-3; D unresolved. The V gene lost 1 base and the J gene lost 4 bases, with 6 bases spanning the gap. From germline, CDR1 is SGHDN and CDR2 FVKESK. The CDR3 sequence is 13 residues long. CDR3 protein: CASSQGWADTQYF. The CDR3, as DNA: TGTGCCAGCAGCCAAGGATGGGCAGATACGCAGTATTTT.

This clonotype was seen a handful of times. The chain employs TRBV5-1 and TRBJ2-3; D not certain. The CDR3 is 16 residues long. The germline CDR1 and CDR2 sequences are SGHRS and YFSETQ. Deletions cut 0 bases from V and 2 bases from J, with 13 bases between. CDR3 nucleotides: TGCGCCAGCAGCTTGGCCCTAGACCCTCCCACAGATACGCAGTATTTT. As protein: CASSLALDPPTDTQYF.

At least ten counts were recorded for this clonotype. The CDR3 DNA follows: TGTGCCAGCAGCTTGGGGGGGGAATCCTACGAGCAGTACTTC. It codes for CASSLGGESYEQYF. V is TRBV7-6 and J is TRBJ2-7, with 7 bases matching TRBD2. CDR1 is SGHVS, CDR2 FNYEAQ, per germline. The CDR3 spans 14 residues. The V segment lost 3 bases and the J segment 1 base; nucleotides outside the gene matches: 3.

This clonotype was seen ten or more times. The rearrangement links TRBV27 to TRBJ1-1, with unresolved D. V was pared by 6 bases and J by 1 base, with 12 bases between. CDR1 MNHEY and CDR2 SMNVEV come from the germline V gene (reference sequence). The CDR3 is 14 amino acids. The CDR3 bases are TGTGCCAGCAGCCCTCGGGGTGGGAACACTGAAGCTTTCTTT. Its protein product is CASSPRGGNTEAFF.

In its sample, this clonotype was seen a few times. The V and J genes are TRBV6-1 and TRBJ2-2; D is uncertain. Trimming took off 8 bases at V and 6 bases at J, with 7 bases between the two ends. Germline V gene sequence: CDR1 MNHNS, CDR2 SASEGT. This CDR3 is 11 amino acids long. CDR3 sequence reads: CASPLAGELFF. The CDR3 DNA is TGTGCCAGCCCCCTGGCCGGGGAGCTGTTTTTT.

The J gene is TRBJ2-5, the V gene TRBV7-6; tentatively, D is TRBD1 or TRBD2 (6 bases each). The CDR3 spans 19 residues. CDR1 SGHVS and CDR2 FNYEAQ come from the germline V gene. Deletions cut 0 bases from V and 0 bases from J, with 20 bases between. The CDR3 sequence is CASSLARVLTGAHQETQYF. The DNA for the CDR3 is TGTGCCAGCAGCTTAGCGAGAGTCCTTACGGGGGCCCACCAAGAGACCCAGTACTTC.

This clonotype was seen only a few times. The chain couples TRBV7-6 to TRBJ2-1; D might be TRBD2 (6 bases). The CDR3 extends over 14 amino acids. Trimming removed 5 bases from V and 6 bases from J, with 14 bases in between. The germline CDR1 and CDR2 sequences are SGHVS and FNYEAQ. The CDR3 DNA reads TGTGCCAGCAGCCACGGGGGTTCAGTCAATGAGCAGTTCTTC. Translating gives CASSHGGSVNEQFF.

This clonotype has a count of ten or more. V and J are TRBV7-6 and TRBJ2-2, with TRBD1 matching over 9 bases. Losses at the gene ends were 3 bases for V and 7 bases for J; bases not matched to a gene: 3. The CDR3 sequence is 14 residues long. In germline, CDR1 is SGHVS, CDR2 FNYEAQ. CDR3 nucleotides: TGTGCCAGCAGCTTTACAGGGGGCGGCGGGGAGCTGTTTTTT. Its translation is CASSFTGGGGELFF.